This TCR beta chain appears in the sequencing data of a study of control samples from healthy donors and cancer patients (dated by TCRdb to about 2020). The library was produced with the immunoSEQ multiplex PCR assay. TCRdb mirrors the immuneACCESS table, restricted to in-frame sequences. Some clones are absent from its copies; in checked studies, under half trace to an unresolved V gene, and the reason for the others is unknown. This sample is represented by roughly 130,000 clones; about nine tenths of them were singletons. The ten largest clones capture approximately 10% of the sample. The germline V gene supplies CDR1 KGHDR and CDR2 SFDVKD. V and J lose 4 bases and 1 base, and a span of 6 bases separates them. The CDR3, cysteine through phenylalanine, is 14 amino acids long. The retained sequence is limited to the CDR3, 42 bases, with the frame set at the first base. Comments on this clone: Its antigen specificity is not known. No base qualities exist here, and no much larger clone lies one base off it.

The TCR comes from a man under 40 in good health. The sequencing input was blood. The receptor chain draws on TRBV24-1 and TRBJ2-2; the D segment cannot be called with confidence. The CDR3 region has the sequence CATSEIRNTGELFF. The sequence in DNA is TGTGCCACCAGTGAGATAAGGAACACCGGGGAGCTGTTTTTT.